The sequence of this T cell receptor beta chain was determined in a study of T cell responses to AZD1222 COVID-19 vaccine. Findings and limits, study-wide: Among the donors, most were white British and more were female, and clonal diversity was possibly underestimated. Nearly half of spike-specific TCRs reportedly target variant regions that are unmutated in the B.1.351 and B.1.1.7 variants. The peak T cell response came first, and repertoires were sampled only after it.

Analysis merged second doses at about 4 or about 12 weeks. Clones were sequenced by immunoSEQ multiplex PCR, and TCRdb holds only the in-frame ones, with some missing. The sample comprises some 120,000 clones, around nine tenths of which are singletons, and about 1.6% rests with the top ten. Regarding this clone: The antigen remains undetermined.

CDR3 size: 13 residues. Trimming shortened V by 4 bases and J by 8 bases, and 15 bases separated the two germline ends. Germline-derived CDR1 and CDR2 are SGHRS and YFSETQ. The sample consisted of peripheral blood, taken 28 days after the second AZD1222 dose. This receptor was identified in an adult who received the AZD1222 COVID-19 vaccine. This sequence joins TRBV5-1 and TRBJ1-2, with D possibly TRBD1 on 6 matching bases. CDR3 loop: CASSLEQGVGYTF. CDR3 in DNA: TGCGCCAGCAGCCTAGAACAGGGCGTGGGCTACACCTTC.